These T cell receptor beta chains were read from a single sample in a study of CD8 T cells in Susac syndrome. TCRdb redid the calling of the immunoSEQ multiplex PCR reads with MiXCR, one entry per CDR3 protein. The sample consists of around 170,000 distinct CDR3 sequences, approximately 94% of them appearing once. The sequenced sample consisted of CD4+ T cells from PBMCs. Receptors originate from a human donor with Susac syndrome. Each CDR3 is given without its conserved first and last residue. Size is stated for part of the rows, as once, few or many counts, or as a class when the clone is expanded.

size | J | V | CDR3
- | TRBJ1-6 | TRBV19 | ASSTGRDRGNSPLH
- | TRBJ2-3 | TRBV2 | ASSVGLAGEADTQY
- | TRBJ1-1 | TRBV30 | AWSVGPNTEAF
- | TRBJ2-5 | TRBV6-1 | ASKRHPEQETQY
- | TRBJ2-7 | TRBV18 | ASSLLNSGSTSSYEQY
once | TRBJ2-1 | TRBV2 | ASRVGGNNEQF
- | TRBJ1-2 | TRBV5-4 | ASSLDRTYGYT
- | TRBJ1-2 | TRBV7-9 | ASSLPNRAAGYT
- | TRBJ2-2 | TRBV7-9 | ASSSRYRDTGELF
- | TRBJ1-2 | TRBV20-1 | SAVPTSYGYT
once | TRBJ1-1 | TRBV9 | ASSVDTGPTEAF
- | TRBJ1-4 | TRBV2 | ASSGITGTGEKLF
- | TRBJ1-1 | TRBV12-3/TRBV12-4 | ASSPKTGQGVTEAF
once | TRBJ1-1 | TRBV29-1 | SVEANTEAF
once | TRBJ2-5 | TRBV2 | ASRSYHQETQY
few | TRBJ1-1 | TRBV12-3/TRBV12-4 | ASSKQENTEAF
- | TRBJ2-7 | TRBV20-1 | SAGTATDQY
- | TRBJ2-7 | TRBV21-1 | ASSNDRGRSPYEQY
- | TRBJ1-5 | TRBV20-1 | SARGHFSNQPQH
- | TRBJ2-5 | TRBV7-3 | ASSLSGQPLKETQY
once | TRBJ2-1 | TRBV30 | AWSVGRASSYNEQF
- | TRBJ2-3 | TRBV18 | ASSPPGLAAAADTQY
- | TRBJ1-2 | TRBV10-3 | AISESLLSYGYT
- | TRBJ2-3 | TRBV20-1 | SAKDWRDTQY
- | TRBJ1-2 | TRBV7-9 | ASSLSNRGYT
- | TRBJ1-2 | TRBV20-1 | SAPLQGSGYT
- | TRBJ1-2 | TRBV30 | AWKEGRNYGYT
- | TRBJ2-5 | TRBV20-1 | SASPGQVLETQY
- | TRBJ1-1 | TRBV5-1 | ASSHGTAGTEAF
- | TRBJ1-5 | TRBV25-1 | ASSGRAGEGPKENQPQH
once | TRBJ2-3 | TRBV5-4 | ASSLGSGDRGADTQY
- | TRBJ2-1 | TRBV3-1 | ASSRLAGGPVNEQF
- | TRBJ1-2 | TRBV6-2/TRBV6-3 | ASSYRQGLGGYT
- | TRBJ1-1 | TRBV20-1 | SPTFNTEAF
- | TRBJ1-1 | TRBV20-1 | SAVKNGLTEAF
- | TRBJ2-5 | TRBV20-1 | SARDRRGDLRETQY
- | TRBJ2-3 | TRBV20-1 | SAIGQGATDTQY
- | TRBJ1-6 | TRBV12-5 | ASGLRSPLH
once | TRBJ1-6 | TRBV2 | ASSDQGNSPLH
- | TRBJ2-7 | TRBV7-2 | ASSIPTGQGGGYEQY
- | TRBJ1-2 | TRBV10-3 | AISELENYGYT
- | TRBJ2-7 | TRBV19 | ASSTMTGSSYEQY
- | TRBJ2-1 | TRBV20-1 | SARTKFEQF
- | TRBJ1-1 | TRBV7-2 | ASSLQENTEAF
- | TRBJ2-7 | TRBV6-1 | ASSSMRGTDEQY
- | TRBJ2-7 | TRBV29-1 | SATKEASYEQY
- | TRBJ1-1 | TRBV11-2 | ASSLDIGGLTEAF